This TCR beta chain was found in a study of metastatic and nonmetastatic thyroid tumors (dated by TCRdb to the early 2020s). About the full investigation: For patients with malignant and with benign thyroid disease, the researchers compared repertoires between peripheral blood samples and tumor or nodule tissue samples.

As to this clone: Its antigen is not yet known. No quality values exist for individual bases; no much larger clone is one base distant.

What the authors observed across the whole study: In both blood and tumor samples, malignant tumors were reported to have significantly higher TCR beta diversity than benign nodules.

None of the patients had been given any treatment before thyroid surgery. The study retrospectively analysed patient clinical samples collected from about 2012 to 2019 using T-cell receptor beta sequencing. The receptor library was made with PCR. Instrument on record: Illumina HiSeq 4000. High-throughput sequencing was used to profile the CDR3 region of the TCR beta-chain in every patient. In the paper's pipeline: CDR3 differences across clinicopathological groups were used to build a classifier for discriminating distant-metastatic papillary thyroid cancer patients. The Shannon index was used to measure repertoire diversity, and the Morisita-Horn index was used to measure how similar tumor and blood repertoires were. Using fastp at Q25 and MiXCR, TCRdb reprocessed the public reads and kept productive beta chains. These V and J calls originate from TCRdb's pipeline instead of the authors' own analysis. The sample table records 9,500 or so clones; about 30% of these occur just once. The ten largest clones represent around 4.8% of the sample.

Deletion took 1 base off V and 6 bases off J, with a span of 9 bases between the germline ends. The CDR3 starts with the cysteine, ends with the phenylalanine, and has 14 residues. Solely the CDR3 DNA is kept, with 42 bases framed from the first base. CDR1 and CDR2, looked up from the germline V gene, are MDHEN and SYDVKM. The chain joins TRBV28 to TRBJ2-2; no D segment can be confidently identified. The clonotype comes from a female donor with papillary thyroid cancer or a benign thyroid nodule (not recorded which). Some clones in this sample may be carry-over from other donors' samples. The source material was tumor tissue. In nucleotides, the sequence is TGTGCCAGCAGTTTATCATCGGCCTCCGGGGAGCTGTTTTTT. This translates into CASSLSSASGELFF.